The 2 T cell receptor beta chains presented below share a single source sample, sequenced in a study of cytomegalovirus exposure and HLA in healthy donors. PCR amplification relied on 60 Vbeta primers (plus 13 Jbeta primers). Profiling relied on immunoSEQ multiplex PCR, and the TCRdb table lists in-frame clones only, not all of them. The sample yields about 120,000 clones, 15% to 20% seen once. The source material was PBMCs. Source of these receptors: a female donor in good health and CMV-seropositive.

This clone was counted between two and nine times. The chain carries TRBV5-4 and TRBJ2-3, with TRBD1 as a possible D gene (6 bases). The CDR3 extends over 13 amino acids. Per germline, CDR1 SGHNT and CDR2 YYREEE (reference sequence). The germline V and J ends were trimmed by 3 bases and 4 bases, with 9 bases remaining between them. CDR3 nucleotides: TGTGCCAGCAGCTACAAGGGGGCAGATACGCAGTATTTT. Its translation is CASSYKGADTQYF.

The V gene is TRBV4-1, the J gene TRBJ1-1, with a possible D match to TRBD1 (5 bases). This CDR3 is 17 amino acids long. Trimming removed 4 bases from V and 6 bases from J, with 24 bases in between. Germline lookup yields CDR1 MGHRA and CDR2 YSYEKL. The CDR3 sequence is CASSPTFTEGRGAEAFF. CDR3 nucleotide sequence: TGCGCCAGCAGCCCCACCTTCACTGAGGGGCGCGGGGCTGAAGCTTTCTTT.